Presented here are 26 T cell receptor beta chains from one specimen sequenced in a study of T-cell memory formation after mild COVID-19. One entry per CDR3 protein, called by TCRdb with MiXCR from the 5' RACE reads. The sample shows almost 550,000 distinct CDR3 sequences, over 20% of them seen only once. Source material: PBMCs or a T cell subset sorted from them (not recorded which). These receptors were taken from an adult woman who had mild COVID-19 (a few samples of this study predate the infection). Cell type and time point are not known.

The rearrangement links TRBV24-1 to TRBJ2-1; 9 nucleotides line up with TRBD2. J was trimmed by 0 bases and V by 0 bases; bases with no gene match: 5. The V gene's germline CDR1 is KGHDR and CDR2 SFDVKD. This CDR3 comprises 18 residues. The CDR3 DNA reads TGTGCCACCAGTGATTTGACTAGCGGGTTCCCCTCCTACAATGAGCAGTTCTTC. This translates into CATSDLTSGFPSYNEQFF.

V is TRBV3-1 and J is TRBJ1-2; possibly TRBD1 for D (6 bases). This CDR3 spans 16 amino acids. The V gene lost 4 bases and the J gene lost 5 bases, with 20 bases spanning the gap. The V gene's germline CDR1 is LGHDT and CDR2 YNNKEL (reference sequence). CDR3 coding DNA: TGTGCCAGCAGCCGTGACGCTCAGGGGATGGGGTATGGCTACACCTTC. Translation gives CASSRDAQGMGYGYTF. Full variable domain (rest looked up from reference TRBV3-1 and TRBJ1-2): DTAVSQTPKYLVTQMGNDKSIKCEQNLGHDTMYWYKQDSKKFLKIMFSYNNKELIINETVPNRFSPKSPDKAHLNLHINSLELGDSAVYFCASSRDAQGMGYGYTFGSGTRLTVV.

The CDR3 spells CATTRESANYGYTF. CDR3 coding DNA: TGTGCCACCACGCGGGAGTCAGCTAACTATGGCTACACCTTC. The chain joins TRBV5-4 to TRBJ1-2; D not certain. V gave up 9 bases and J gave up 0 bases, with 15 bases separating them. The CDR3 is 14 residues long. Germline CDR1 and CDR2: SGHNT and YYREEE (reference sequence).

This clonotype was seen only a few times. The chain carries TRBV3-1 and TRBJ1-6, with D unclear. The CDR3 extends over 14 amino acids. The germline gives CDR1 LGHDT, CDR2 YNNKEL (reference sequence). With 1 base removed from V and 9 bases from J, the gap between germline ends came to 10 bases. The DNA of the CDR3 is TGTGCCAGCAGCCAAGGGTTCGGCGGTTCACCCCTCCACTTT. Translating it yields CASSQGFGGSPLHF.

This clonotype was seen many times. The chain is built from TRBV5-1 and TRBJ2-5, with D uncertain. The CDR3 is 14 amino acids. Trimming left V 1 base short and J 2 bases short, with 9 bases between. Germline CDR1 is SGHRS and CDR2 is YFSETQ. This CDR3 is CASSLNGVQETQYF. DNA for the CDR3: TGCGCCAGCAGCTTGAATGGGGTACAAGAGACCCAGTACTTC.

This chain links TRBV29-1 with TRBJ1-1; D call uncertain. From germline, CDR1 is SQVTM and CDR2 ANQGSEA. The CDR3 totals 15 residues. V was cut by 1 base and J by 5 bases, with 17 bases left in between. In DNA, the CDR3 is TGCAGCGTTGAAGTTCCCTCAGCAATGGATACTGAAGCTTTCTTT. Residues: CSVEVPSAMDTEAFF.

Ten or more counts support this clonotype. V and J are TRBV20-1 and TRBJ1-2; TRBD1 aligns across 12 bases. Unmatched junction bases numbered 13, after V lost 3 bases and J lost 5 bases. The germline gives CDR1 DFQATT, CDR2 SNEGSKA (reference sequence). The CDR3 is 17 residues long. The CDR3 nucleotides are TGCAGTGCTAGGGCGGGACAGGGGGCAAGGAATTATTATGGCTACACCTTC. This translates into CSARAGQGARNYYGYTF.

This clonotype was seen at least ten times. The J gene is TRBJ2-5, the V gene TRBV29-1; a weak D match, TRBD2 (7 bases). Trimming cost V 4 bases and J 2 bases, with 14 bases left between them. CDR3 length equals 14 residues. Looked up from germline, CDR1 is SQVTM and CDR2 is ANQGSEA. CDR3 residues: CSVGLRGGQETQYF. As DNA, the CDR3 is TGCAGCGTTGGTCTAAGGGGGGGACAAGAGACCCAGTACTTC.

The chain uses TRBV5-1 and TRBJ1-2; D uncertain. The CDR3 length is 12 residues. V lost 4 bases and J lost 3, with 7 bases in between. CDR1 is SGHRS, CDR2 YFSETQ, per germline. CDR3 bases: TGCGCCAGCAGCAAAGAAGACTATGGCTACACCTTC. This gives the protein CASSKEDYGYTF.

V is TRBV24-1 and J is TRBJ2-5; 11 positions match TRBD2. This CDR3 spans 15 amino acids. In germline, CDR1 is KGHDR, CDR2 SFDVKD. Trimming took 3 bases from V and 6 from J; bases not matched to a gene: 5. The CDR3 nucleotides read TGTGCCACCAGTGATGGTAGCGGGGGGGTCAAGACCCAGTACTTC. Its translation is CATSDGSGGVKTQYF.

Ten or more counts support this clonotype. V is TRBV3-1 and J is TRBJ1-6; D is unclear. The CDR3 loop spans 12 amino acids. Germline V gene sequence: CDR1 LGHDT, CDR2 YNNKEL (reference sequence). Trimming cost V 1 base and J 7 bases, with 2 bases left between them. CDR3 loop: CASSQGNSPLHF. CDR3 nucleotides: TGTGCCAGCAGCCAAGGGAATTCACCCCTCCACTTT.

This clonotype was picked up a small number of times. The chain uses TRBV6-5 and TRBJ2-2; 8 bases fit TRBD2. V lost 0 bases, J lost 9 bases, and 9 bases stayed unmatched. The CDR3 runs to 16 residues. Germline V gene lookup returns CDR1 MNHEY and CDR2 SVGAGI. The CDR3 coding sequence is TGTGCCAGCAGTTACTCTGTGAATAGCGGGGTCCGGGAGCTGTTTTTT. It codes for CASSYSVNSGVRELFF.

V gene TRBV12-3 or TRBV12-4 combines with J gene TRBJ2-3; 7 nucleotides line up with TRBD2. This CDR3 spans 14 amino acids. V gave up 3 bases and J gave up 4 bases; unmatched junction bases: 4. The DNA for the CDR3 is TGTGCCAGCAGTTTCGCGGGAGAAGCAGATACGCAGTATTTT. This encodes CASSFAGEADTQYF.

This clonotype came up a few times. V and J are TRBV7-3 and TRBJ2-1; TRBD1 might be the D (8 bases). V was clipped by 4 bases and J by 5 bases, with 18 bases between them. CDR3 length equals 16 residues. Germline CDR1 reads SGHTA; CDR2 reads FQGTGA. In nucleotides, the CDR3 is TGTGCCAGCAGCTCCAGGGGGGGACAGGCTGACAATGAGCAGTTCTTC. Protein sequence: CASSSRGGQADNEQFF.

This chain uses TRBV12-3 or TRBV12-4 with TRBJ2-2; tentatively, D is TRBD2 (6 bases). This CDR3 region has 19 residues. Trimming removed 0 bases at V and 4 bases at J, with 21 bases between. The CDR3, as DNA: TGTGCCAGCAGTTTAGCTTGGGGGGACTTGACGGTTACCACCGGGGAGCTGTTTTTT. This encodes CASSLAWGDLTVTTGELFF.

The CDR3 region has the DNA TGTGCCAGCAGCACTAGAGGGGGGTACGAGCAGTACTTC. Translated, it gives CASSTRGGYEQYF. The rearrangement links TRBV7-2 to TRBJ2-7; D assignment may be TRBD1 or TRBD2 (6 bases each). The CDR3 is 13 residues long. Per germline, CDR1 SGHTA and CDR2 FQGNSA. V lost 5 bases, J lost 4 bases, and 12 bases lay in between.

CDR3 DNA: TGTGCCAGCAGCCCAGGCAGGGGGATCTACAATGAGCAGTTCTTC. This encodes CASSPGRGIYNEQFF. The chain combines TRBV6-5 with TRBJ2-1; 7 positions match TRBD1. Losses at the gene ends were 6 bases for V and 3 bases for J; bases not matched to a gene: 8. Germline V gene data show CDR1 as MNHEY and CDR2 as SVGAGI. This CDR3 contains 15 residues.

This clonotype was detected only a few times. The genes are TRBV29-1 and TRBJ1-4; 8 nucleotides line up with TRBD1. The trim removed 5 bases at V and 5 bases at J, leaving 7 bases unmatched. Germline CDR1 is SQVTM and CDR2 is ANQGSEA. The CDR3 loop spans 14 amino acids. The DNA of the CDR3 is TGCAGCGTTACACGGACAGGGAAGAATGAAAAACTGTTTTTT. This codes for CSVTRTGKNEKLFF.

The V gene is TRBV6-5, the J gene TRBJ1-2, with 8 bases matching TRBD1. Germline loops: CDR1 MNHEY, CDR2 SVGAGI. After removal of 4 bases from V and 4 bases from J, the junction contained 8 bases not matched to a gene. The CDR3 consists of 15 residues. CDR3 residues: CASSFYRGSSYGYTF. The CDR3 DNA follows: TGTGCCAGCAGTTTTTACAGGGGGTCGAGCTATGGCTACACCTTC.

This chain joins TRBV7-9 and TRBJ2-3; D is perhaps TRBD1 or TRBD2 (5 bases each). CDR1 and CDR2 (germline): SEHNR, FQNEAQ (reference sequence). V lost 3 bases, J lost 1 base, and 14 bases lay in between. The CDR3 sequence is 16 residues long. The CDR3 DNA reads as TGTGCCAGCAGCTTTGGGGGACGGCTTGGCACAGATACGCAGTATTTT. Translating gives CASSFGGRLGTDTQYF.

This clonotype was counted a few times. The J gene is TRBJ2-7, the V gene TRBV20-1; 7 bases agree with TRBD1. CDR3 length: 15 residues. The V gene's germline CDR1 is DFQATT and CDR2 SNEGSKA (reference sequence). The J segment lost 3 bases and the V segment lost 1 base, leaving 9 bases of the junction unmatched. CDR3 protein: CSARGPDRAGYEQYF. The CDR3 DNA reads TGCAGTGCTAGAGGTCCTGACAGGGCGGGCTACGAGCAGTACTTC.

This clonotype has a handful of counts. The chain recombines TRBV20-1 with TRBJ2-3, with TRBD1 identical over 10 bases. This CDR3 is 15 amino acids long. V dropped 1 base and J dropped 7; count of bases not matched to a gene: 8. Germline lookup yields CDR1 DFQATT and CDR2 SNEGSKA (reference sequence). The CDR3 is CSARGGTGVGYTQYF. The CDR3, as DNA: TGCAGTGCTAGAGGTGGGACAGGGGTCGGTTATACGCAGTATTTT.

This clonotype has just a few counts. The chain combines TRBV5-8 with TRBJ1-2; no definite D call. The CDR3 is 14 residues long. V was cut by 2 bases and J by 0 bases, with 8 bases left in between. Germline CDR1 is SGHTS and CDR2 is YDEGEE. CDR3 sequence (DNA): TGTGCCAGCAGCTTTAGGGCAACTAACTATGGCTACACCTTC. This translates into CASSFRATNYGYTF.

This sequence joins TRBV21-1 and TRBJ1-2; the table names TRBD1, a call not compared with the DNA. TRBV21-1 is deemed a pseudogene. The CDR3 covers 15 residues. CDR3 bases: TGTGCCAGCAGCAAAGGTGCAACAGGGGGATATGGCTACACCTTC. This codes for CASSKGATGGYGYTF.

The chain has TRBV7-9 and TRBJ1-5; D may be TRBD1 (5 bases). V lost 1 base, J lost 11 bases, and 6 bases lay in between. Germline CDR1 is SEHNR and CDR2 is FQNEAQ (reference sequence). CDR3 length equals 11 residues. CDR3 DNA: TGTGCCAGCAGCTTAGGGGGGACCCAGCATTTT. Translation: CASSLGGTQHF.

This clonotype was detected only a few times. In DNA form, the CDR3 reads TGTGCCAGCAGTTACGGCAGGGGGTCTGAGACCCAGTACTTC. Translation gives CASSYGRGSETQYF. The genes are TRBV6-6 and TRBJ2-5, with 7 bases lining up with TRBD1. CDR1 MNHNY and CDR2 SVGAGI come from the germline V gene (reference sequence). With V trimmed by 2 bases and J by 5 bases, 5 bases remained unmatched. CDR3 length equals 14 residues.